This T cell receptor (beta chain) was recovered during a study of blood T cell repertoires in COVID-19. Study in general: Samples came from the United States, Italy and Spain, spanning acute and convalescent COVID-19.

Germline CDR1 is SGHTS and CDR2 is YDEGEE. With V trimmed by 4 bases and J by 1 base, 6 bases remained unmatched. The CDR3 loop spans 15 amino acids. Study processing details: Nucleated cell number was recorded as an estimate derived from reference gene primer amplification. Clones were read by immunoSEQ multiplex PCR, and TCRdb kept only the in-frame ones, dropping some. That table furnishes V, J and clone size, whereas the DNA furnished D and trimming. The data contain roughly 65,000 clones, roughly nine tenths of them singletons. This TCR came from a woman aged 60-75 years with acute or convalescent COVID-19. This chain uses TRBV5-8 with TRBJ2-5; TRBD2 matches at 8 bases. The sample taken for sequencing was peripheral blood. DNA of the CDR3: TGTGCCAGCAGCAACGGGGGGGCACCCCAAGAGACCCAGTACTTC. Its protein is CASSNGGAPQETQYF.